A single sample is the source of the 29 T cell receptor beta chains below, sequenced in a study of graft-versus-host responses after intestinal transplantation. Produced via immunoSEQ multiplex PCR; TCRdb's table is partial and in-frame only. The table includes almost 70,000 clones, 92% detected once. Source: bone marrow, taken approximately 100 weeks after intestinal transplantation. The receptors come from a human patient who received an intestinal transplant, so some T cells may come from the graft donor.

This rearrangement joins TRBV5-1 to TRBJ2-7, with 13 bases identical to TRBD2. Germline CDR1 is SGHRS and CDR2 is YFSETQ. J was trimmed by 4 bases and V by 1 base; bases with no gene match: 2. The length of the CDR3 is 15 residues. Here the CDR3 reads CASSLMTSGRYEQYF. The CDR3 DNA sequence: TGCGCCAGCAGCTTGATGACTAGCGGGAGGTACGAGCAGTACTTC.

This clone was counted a single time. This chain connects TRBV5-1 to TRBJ2-1; D remains unclear. CDR3 length equals 11 residues. Germline CDR1 reads SGHRS; CDR2 reads YFSETQ. The ends were cut back, 7 bases at V and 3 bases at J, with 5 bases in the middle. The CDR3 is CASYSYNEQFF. CDR3 bases: TGCGCCAGCTACAGCTACAATGAGCAGTTCTTC.

The V and J genes are TRBV6-6 and TRBJ1-5, with TRBD1 identical over 7 bases. The CDR3 length is 15 residues. Germline V gives CDR1 MNHNY, CDR2 SVGAGI (reference sequence). V lost 6 bases and J lost 4; bases outside the gene matches: 9. CDR3 amino acids: CASRRDSHKNQPQHF. In DNA form, the CDR3 reads TGTGCCAGCAGGCGGGACAGCCACAAGAATCAGCCCCAGCATTTT.

V usage is TRBV7-6 and J usage is TRBJ1-3; no reliable D call. V shed 0 bases and J shed 1 base, with 4 bases lying between them. CDR3 size: 14 residues. Germline CDR1 is SGHVS and CDR2 is FNYEAQ. The CDR3 is CASSLAGSGNTIYF. The CDR3 region has the DNA TGTGCCAGCAGCTTAGCAGGGTCTGGAAACACCATATATTTT.

The chain couples TRBV11-2 to TRBJ2-7, with D possibly matching TRBD2 (6 bases). CDR1 is SGHAT and CDR2 is FQNNGV in the germline V gene. Trimming stripped 5 bases from V and 0 bases from J, with 20 bases between. CDR3 length: 17 residues. The CDR3 DNA reads TGTGCCAGCAGCCAAAGCCGGCTTGGGGGGAGCTCCTACGAGCAGTACTTC. It specifies CASSQSRLGGSSYEQYF.

The chain carries TRBV6-5 and TRBJ2-2, with D possibly being TRBD1 or TRBD2 (6 bases each). The CDR3 spans 14 residues. The germline V gene has CDR1 MNHEY and CDR2 SVGAGI. Trimming took 5 bases from V and 6 from J, leaving 13 bases between them. The CDR3: CASSNWGAAGELFF. DNA for the CDR3: TGTGCCAGCAGTAACTGGGGGGCAGCCGGGGAGCTGTTTTTT.

The chain links TRBV4-1 to TRBJ1-4; 7 bases agree with TRBD1. Trimming cost V 1 base and J 8 bases; bases outside gene matches: 13. CDR3 length: 17 residues. Per germline, CDR1 MGHRA and CDR2 YSYEKL. The CDR3 loop reads CASSQAPGRNRGEKLFF. CDR3 nucleotide sequence: TGCGCCAGCAGCCAAGCACCCGGGCGGAACAGGGGAGAAAAACTGTTTTTT.

The chain links TRBV5-6 to TRBJ1-2; 7 bases agree with TRBD1. The CDR3 loop spans 14 amino acids. The trim removed 6 bases at V and 1 base at J, leaving 6 bases unmatched. The germline gives CDR1 SGHDT, CDR2 YYEEEE. The CDR3: CASNPTGLNYGYTF. DNA for the CDR3: TGTGCCAGCAACCCGACAGGGCTTAACTATGGCTACACCTTC. The full variable domain, completed using reference TRBV5-6 and TRBJ1-2, is DAGVTQSPTHLIKTRGQQVTLRCSPKSGHDTVSWYQQALGQGPQFIFQYYEEEERQRGNFPDRFSGHQFPNYSSELNVNALLLGDSALYLCASNPTGLNYGYTFGSGTRLTVV.

This clone was found once. The J gene is TRBJ2-1, the V gene TRBV29-1, with TRBD2 matching 9 bases. The CDR3 has 16 amino acids. CDR1 SQVTM and CDR2 ANQGSEA come from the germline V gene. Unmatched junction bases numbered 7, after V lost 0 bases and J lost 4 bases. CDR3 in DNA: TGCAGCGTTGAAGATCTGCCTAGCGGGGTTTACAATGAGCAGTTCTTC. This translates into CSVEDLPSGVYNEQFF.

CDR3 DNA: TGCGCCAGCAGCCGCCATAGCGGGAGGAGCTCCTACAATGAGCAGTTCTTC. This encodes CASSRHSGRSSYNEQFF. The genes are TRBV5-1 and TRBJ2-1; 10 nucleotides match TRBD2. The CDR3 runs 17 residues. Trimming cost V 4 bases and J 0 bases; bases outside gene matches: 7. CDR1 SGHRS and CDR2 YFSETQ come from the germline V gene. Full variable domain (missing parts from reference TRBV5-1 and TRBJ2-1): KAGVTQTPRYLIKTRGQQVTLSCSPISGHRSVSWYQQTPGQGLQFLFEYFSETQRNKGNFPGRFSGRQFSNSRSEMNVSTLELGDSALYLCASSRHSGRSSYNEQFFGPGTRLTVL.

The V and J genes are TRBV29-1 and TRBJ1-1; D ambiguous. Germline V lookup: CDR1 SQVTM, CDR2 ANQGSEA. The CDR3 is 13 amino acids. Trimming took 5 bases from V and 1 from J, leaving 11 bases between them. The CDR3 reads CSVLTSENTEAFF. The CDR3 bases are TGCAGCGTTCTTACCTCGGAGAACACTGAAGCTTTCTTT.

The rearrangement joins TRBV7-9 to TRBJ1-1; 9 nucleotides match TRBD1. There are 13 residues in the CDR3. V dropped 6 bases and J dropped 4; count of bases not matched to a gene: 3. Germline V CDR1 and CDR2: SEHNR, FQNEAQ (reference sequence). The CDR3 is CASRGTGSTEAFF. The CDR3 DNA reads TGTGCCAGCAGAGGGACAGGGAGCACTGAAGCTTTCTTT.

In its sample, this clone was seen once. The chain links TRBV19 to TRBJ2-3; 7 bases fit TRBD2. Germline values: CDR1 LNHDA, CDR2 SQIVND (reference sequence). The CDR3 runs to 16 residues. After removal of 3 bases from V and 2 bases from J, the junction contained 8 bases not matched to a gene. CDR3 in amino acids: CASSIDLAAHTDTQYF. CDR3 nucleotide sequence: TGTGCCAGTAGTATTGATCTAGCGGCCCACACAGATACGCAGTATTTT.

This chain links TRBV10-1 with TRBJ2-3; 8 bases are shared with TRBD2. The CDR3 sequence is 14 residues long. Looked up from germline, CDR1 is WNHNN and CDR2 is SYGVQD (reference sequence). V lost 5 bases and J lost 2; bases outside the gene matches: 3. The CDR3 protein is CASSSGGFTDTQYF. The CDR3 coding sequence is TGCGCCAGCAGTAGCGGGGGCTTCACAGATACGCAGTATTTT.

The gene calls are TRBV9 and TRBJ2-1; no clear D. This CDR3 contains 11 residues. Germline V CDR1 and CDR2: SGDLS, YYNGEE. Trimming took 7 bases from V and 4 from J, leaving 6 bases between them. As DNA, the CDR3 is TGTGCCAGCGGTAGGTACAATGAGCAGTTCTTC. The encoded protein is CASGRYNEQFF.

This chain uses TRBV15 with TRBJ2-6, with D maybe TRBD1 (6 bases). This CDR3 region has 14 residues. Per germline, CDR1 LNHNV and CDR2 YYDKDF (reference sequence). The V gene lost 6 bases and the J gene lost 7 bases, with 13 bases spanning the gap. This chain's CDR3 is CATRSDRAANVLTF. The CDR3 DNA is TGTGCCACCAGATCGGACAGAGCCGCCAACGTCCTGACTTTC.

The chain has TRBV28 and TRBJ2-7; D perhaps matches TRBD2 (6 bases). Trimming took 2 bases from V and 1 from J, leaving 12 bases between them. Germline V gene sequence: CDR1 MDHEN, CDR2 SYDVKM. CDR3 length: 15 residues. The CDR3 reads CASSLVGRSSYEQYF. The CDR3 nucleotides read TGTGCCAGCAGTTTAGTCGGGAGATCATCCTACGAGCAGTACTTC.

The chain carries TRBV7-9 and TRBJ1-5; no definite D call. The CDR3 has 13 residues. The germline V gene encodes CDR1 SEHNR and CDR2 FQNEAQ (reference sequence). The V and J ends lost 1 base and 5 bases respectively, with 6 bases between them. The DNA for the CDR3 is TGTGCCAGCAGCTTAGGGGCGGATCAGCCCCAGCATTTT. Residues: CASSLGADQPQHF.

The chain combines TRBV6-5 with TRBJ1-6; D is possibly TRBD1 (5 bases). V dropped 2 bases and J dropped 7 bases, with 15 bases sitting between them. Per germline, CDR1 MNHEY and CDR2 SVGAGI. CDR3 size: 16 residues. In DNA form, the CDR3 reads TGTGCCAGCAGTTACCGGATGGGACGGTCGAATTCACCCCTCCACTTT. Translation gives CASSYRMGRSNSPLHF.

The J gene is TRBJ2-1, the V gene TRBV7-9; the D call may be TRBD1 or TRBD2 (5 bases each). This CDR3 spans 14 amino acids. V was clipped by 5 bases and J by 5 bases, with 13 bases between them. Germline CDR1 SEHNR, CDR2 FQNEAQ (reference sequence). This CDR3 is CASSPWGTHNEQFF. In nucleotides, the CDR3 is TGTGCCAGCAGCCCCTGGGGGACCCACAATGAGCAGTTCTTC.

V is TRBV19 and J is TRBJ2-7; TRBD1 matches at 12 bases. The CDR3 covers 18 residues. Germline V gene data show CDR1 as LNHDA and CDR2 as SQIVND (reference sequence). Losses at the gene ends were 4 bases for V and 6 bases for J; bases not matched to a gene: 16. CDR3 loop: CASSRPGTGGSPLTEQYF. CDR3 nucleotide sequence: TGTGCCAGTAGTAGACCCGGGACAGGGGGCTCTCCCTTGACCGAGCAGTACTTC.

A note on this clone: This sample includes further DNA sequences coding for the same CDR3. The chain carries TRBV5-1 and TRBJ2-5; D gene uncertain. The length of the CDR3 is 11 residues. V was shortened by 3 bases and J by 1 base, with 1 base between the two germline ends. The germline V gene has CDR1 SGHRS and CDR2 YFSETQ. DNA of the CDR3: TGCGCCAGCAGCTCCCAAGAGACCCAGTACTTC. Translation: CASSSQETQYF.

This chain uses TRBV14 with TRBJ1-1, with D possibly TRBD1 on 5 matching bases. The CDR3 loop spans 13 amino acids. Germline V gene data show CDR1 as SGHDN and CDR2 as FVKESK. V was cut by 5 bases and J by 1 base, with 8 bases left in between. DNA of the CDR3: TGTGCCAGCAGCTCCCAGGGGAACACTGAAGCTTTCTTT. Its protein is CASSSQGNTEAFF.

The J gene is TRBJ2-7, the V gene TRBV18, with D hard to call. This CDR3 has 11 amino acids. Germline V gene lookup returns CDR1 KGHSH and CDR2 LQKENI. The V gene lost 6 bases and the J gene lost 0 bases, with 3 bases spanning the gap. Here the CDR3 reads CASSGSYEQYF. The CDR3 DNA is TGTGCCAGCTCCGGCTCCTACGAGCAGTACTTC.

The rearrangement joins TRBV10-2 to TRBJ2-1; D is unresolved. This CDR3 is 14 amino acids long. Germline V gene lookup returns CDR1 WSHSY and CDR2 SAAADI. With 1 base removed from V and 7 bases from J, the gap between germline ends came to 11 bases. CDR3 sequence (DNA): TGCGCCAGCAGTGAGTGGGCTAGGCAGAATGAGCAGTTCTTC. As protein: CASSEWARQNEQFF.

J is TRBJ1-1 and V is TRBV6-5; a possible D gene is TRBD1 (5 bases). Germline V CDR1 and CDR2: MNHEY, SVGAGI. The CDR3 sequence is 15 residues long. V lost 2 bases and J lost 0, with 10 bases in between. CDR3: CASSYGGRVNTEAFF. The CDR3, as DNA: TGTGCCAGCAGTTACGGGGGTAGGGTGAACACTGAAGCTTTCTTT.

This sequence joins TRBV10-2 and TRBJ2-1; D gene unclear. V was pared by 3 bases and J by 2 bases, with 8 bases between. The CDR3 has 14 residues. Germline V gene lookup returns CDR1 WSHSY and CDR2 SAAADI. The CDR3 is CASSENPTYNEQFF. CDR3 DNA: TGCGCCAGCAGTGAAAACCCCACCTACAATGAGCAGTTCTTC.

This chain links TRBV9 with TRBJ2-7; 12 bases fit TRBD2. After removal of 0 bases from V and 5 bases from J, the junction contained 9 bases not matched to a gene. Per germline, CDR1 SGDLS and CDR2 YYNGEE. The CDR3 length is 17 residues. For the CDR3, the DNA is TGTGCCAGCAGCGTAGGCTTGCCTAGCGGGGGGGCGGACGAGCAGTACTTC. Translated: CASSVGLPSGGADEQYF.

The genes are TRBV4-1 and TRBJ2-1; 9 nucleotides agree with TRBD2. The CDR3 contains 18 residues. The V gene's germline CDR1 is MGHRA and CDR2 YSYEKL. With V trimmed by 6 bases and J by 4 bases, 16 bases remained unmatched. The CDR3 is CASRHILRASGKYNEQFF. For the CDR3, the DNA is TGCGCCAGCAGGCATATCCTGAGGGCTAGCGGGAAATACAATGAGCAGTTCTTC.